Listed below are T cell receptor beta chains from one sample, sequenced in a study of blood T cell repertoires in COVID-19. Libraries were prepared by immunoSEQ multiplex PCR; TCRdb keeps only in-frame clonotypes and omits some of them. The table includes approximately 230,000 clones, 80% to 90% detected once. Sequencing was performed on PBMCs or T cells enriched from blood (not recorded which). The receptors here all came from a man in his forties or fifties who had recovered from COVID-19. CDR3s include the opening cysteine and the closing phenylalanine or tryptophan. A D gene is named only where the DNA matches it firmly. Clone size is stated in some rows and not others, as once, few, many or a class when expanded.

TRBJ2-3	NA	NA	TRBV12-3/TRBV12-4	TGTGCCAGCAGTTTCCAGGGGGATACGCAGTATTTT	CASSFQGDTQYF
TRBJ2-7	NA	NA	TRBV11-1	TGTGCCAGCAGCTTACACTACGAGCAGTACTTC	CASSLHYEQYF
TRBJ1-1	NA	NA	TRBV7-2	TGTGCCAGCACGCATCCCGGGGGGGGCACTGAAGCTTTCTTT	CASTHPGGGTEAFF
TRBJ2-1	NA	NA	TRBV21-1	TGTGCCAGCAGCAGGGCCGGGGGAGAGCAGTTCTTC	CASSRAGGEQFF
TRBJ2-1	NA	NA	TRBV27	TGTGCCAGCAGTTATGCAGGTAGGGGCAATGAGCAGTTCTTC	CASSYAGRGNEQFF
TRBJ1-5	NA	NA	TRBV6-6	TGTGCCAGCAGTCTAACCGGTCGGGGGACTGGCAATCAGCCCCAGCATTTT	CASSLTGRGTGNQPQHF
TRBJ2-3	NA	NA	TRBV29-1	TGCAGCGAAACTAAGGGAGCAGATACGCAGTATTTT	CSETKGADTQYF
TRBJ2-3	NA	NA	TRBV18	TGTGCCAGCTCGGGCCCGGGATTAGAGACAGATACGCAGTATTTT	CASSGPGLETDTQYF
TRBJ2-7	NA	NA	TRBV12-3/TRBV12-4	TGTGCCAGCAGTTTAGGACGGGTTTACGAGCAGTACTTC	CASSLGRVYEQYF
TRBJ2-2	NA	TRBD2	TRBV2	TGTGCCAGCAGGACAGCGGGGGGGCCCGTCGGGGAGCTGTTTTTT	CASRTAGGPVGELFF
TRBJ2-3	once	NA	TRBV5-6	TGTGCCAGCAGCCCGGGACTCGGTAGCACAGATACGCAGTATTTT	CASSPGLGSTDTQYF
TRBJ2-5	NA	NA	TRBV12-3/TRBV12-4	TGTGCCAGCAGTTTTCTCGGCGAGGCCTCACGTGACTTC	CASSFLGEASRDF
TRBJ2-5	NA	TRBD1	TRBV7-2	TGTGCCAGCAGCCTCGATGGACAGGTCCAAGAGACCCAGTACTTC	CASSLDGQVQETQYF
TRBJ1-4	NA	TRBD1	TRBV3-1/TRBV3-2	TGTGCCAGCAGCCAAGATATGACAGGGCTAAAACTGTTTTTT	CASSQDMTGLKLFF
TRBJ2-1	NA	TRBD2	TRBV6-4	TGTGCCAGCAGTGACTCGGGGGGGGTCGATGAGCAGTTCTTC	CASSDSGGVDEQFF
TRBJ1-4	few	TRBD1	TRBV13	TGTGCCAGCAGCTTAGGTATGGGAGCAGGGGGTCATCGCATTGAAAAACTGTTTTTT	CASSLGMGAGGHRIEKLFF
TRBJ1-4	NA	TRBD1	TRBV7-9	TGTGCCAGCAGCAGGACAGGGGGCCGGTTGACTAATGAAAAACTGTTTTTT	CASSRTGGRLTNEKLFF
TRBJ1-4	few	NA	TRBV21-1	TGTGCCAGCAGCACCCGGGACTACCTTAAAGCGGAGGGAAAACTGTTTTTT	CASSTRDYLKAEGKLFF
TRBJ1-2	few	TRBD1	TRBV4-1	TGCGCCAGCAGCCGCCGGGACAGGGGGTCCATCTACACCTTC	CASSRRDRGSIYTF
TRBJ1-5	NA	NA	TRBV6-2/TRBV6-3	TGTGCCAGCAGTTATACAGGCAATCAGCCCCAGCATTTT	CASSYTGNQPQHF
TRBJ1-2	NA	NA	TRBV6-5	TGTGCCAGCAGTTACTCGAATTCAGGGAATGGCTACACCTTC	CASSYSNSGNGYTF
TRBJ1-4	NA	NA	TRBV18	TGTGCCAGCTCCCCGTCAGGCACGGAAAAACTGTTTTTT	CASSPSGTEKLFF
TRBJ1-1	NA	TRBD1	TRBV12-3/TRBV12-4	TGTGCCAGCAGGCCTACAGGGGGCTCTGAAGCTTTCTTT	CASRPTGGSEAFF
TRBJ1-1	NA	NA	TRBV7-2	TGTGCCAGCAGCTTAACAACAGATTTGTTCACTGAAGCTTTCTTT	CASSLTTDLFTEAFF
TRBJ1-1	NA	NA	TRBV2	TGTGCCGGCACACAGGACACCGACACTGAAGCTTTCTTT	CAGTQDTDTEAFF
TRBJ1-5	NA	NA	TRBV19	TGTGCCAGTAGTATGGTGGTCCAGCAGCCCCAGCATTTT	CASSMVVQQPQHF
TRBJ1-6	NA	TRBD1	TRBV5-1	TGCGCCAGCAGCGCGGAGACAGGGTATAATTCACCCCTCCACTTT	CASSAETGYNSPLHF
TRBJ1-4	NA	TRBD1	TRBV9	TGTGCCAGCAGCGCCCGACAGGGTGGGGGTGAAAAACTGTTTTTT	CASSARQGGGEKLFF
TRBJ2-3	NA	NA	TRBV4-3	TGCGCCAGCAGCCAAGATTTGTGGGGGGAAGATACGCAGTATTTT	CASSQDLWGEDTQYF
TRBJ1-2	NA	NA	TRBV6-1	TGTGCCAGCAGTGCAGCCGGCTATGGCTACACCTTC	CASSAAGYGYTF
TRBJ2-1	NA	NA	TRBV11-2	TGTGCCAGCAGCTTAGATTCTTTGAGTAGTGAGCAGTTCTTC	CASSLDSLSSEQFF
TRBJ2-7	NA	TRBD2	TRBV18	TGTGCCAGCTCACCTATTACTAGCGGGGGGTCCTACGAGCAGTACTTC	CASSPITSGGSYEQYF
TRBJ1-2	NA	TRBD1	TRBV30	TGTGCCTGCACAGGGGGCCGGGGCTACACCTTC	CACTGGRGYTF
TRBJ2-7	NA	NA	TRBV7-2	TGTGCCAGCAGCCTCTCTACTAGTTACGAGCAGTACTTC	CASSLSTSYEQYF
TRBJ2-3	NA	TRBD1	TRBV30	TGTGCCTGGAGTGACGGAGGACAGGGGGCCCCAGATACGCAGTATTTT	CAWSDGGQGAPDTQYF
TRBJ2-3	NA	NA	TRBV19	TGTGCCAGTAGTACCGGGGGTACGCAGTATTTT	CASSTGGTQYF
TRBJ2-5	NA	NA	TRBV14	TGTGCCAGCAGCCCCTTAACCGGGTTTCAAGAGACCCAGTACTTC	CASSPLTGFQETQYF
TRBJ1-1	NA	TRBD1	TRBV25-1	TGTGCCGACAGGGGTGACTTAGATGAAGCTTTCTTT	CADRGDLDEAFF
TRBJ1-2	NA	NA	TRBV13	TGTGCCAGCAGAGAGGGAAACTATGGCTACACCTTC	CASREGNYGYTF